The 22 T cell receptor beta chains in this list originate from one sample, sequenced in a study of long-term antiretroviral therapy in people with HIV. Runs used v3.0 of the immunoSEQ assay and were done at survey level. Profiling relied on immunoSEQ multiplex PCR, and the TCRdb table lists in-frame clones only, not all of them. The data contain just under 20,000 clones, around three quarters of them singletons. The sequencing used unsorted PBMCs, collected 0.5 years before starting antiretroviral therapy. These receptors were obtained from a man younger than 35 with HIV.

J is TRBJ2-7 and V is TRBV19, with 9 bases lining up with TRBD1. V trimming: 4 bases; J trimming: 4 bases; junction bases outside the gene matches: 8. The V gene's germline CDR1 is LNHDA and CDR2 SQIVND (reference sequence). The CDR3 is 15 residues long. CDR3: CASSTQDRGRYEQYF. CDR3 sequence (DNA): TGTGCCAGTAGTACCCAGGACAGGGGCCGGTACGAGCAGTACTTC. The variable domain in full, completed from reference TRBV19 and TRBJ2-7, reads DGGITQSPKYLFRKEGQNVTLSCEQNLNHDAMYWYRQDPGQGLRLIYYSQIVNDFQKGDIAEGYSVSREKKESFPLTVTSAQKNPTAFYLCASSTQDRGRYEQYFGPGTRLTVT.

The chain carries TRBV2 and TRBJ2-7, with no clear D. V was clipped by 9 bases and J by 0 bases, with 12 bases between them. The CDR3 runs 13 residues. Looked up from germline, CDR1 is SNHLY and CDR2 is FYNNEI. The CDR3 DNA sequence: TGTGCCAGTTTCCCCCACAGCTCCTACGAGCAGTACTTC. It specifies CASFPHSSYEQYF.

The chain employs TRBV7-2 and TRBJ2-5; TRBD1 aligns across 8 bases. Per the germline V gene, CDR1 is SGHTA and CDR2 is FQGNSA. The CDR3 sequence is 17 residues long. Trimming took 5 bases from V and 1 from J; bases not matched to a gene: 12. The CDR3 coding sequence is TGTGCCAGCAGCCAATCCAGGGGGCGGTTATCCCAAGAGACCCAGTACTTC. The encoded protein is CASSQSRGRLSQETQYF.

The chain combines TRBV5-1 with TRBJ2-1; 10 nucleotides agree with TRBD1. The CDR3 length is 16 residues. CDR1 and CDR2 from the germline V gene are SGHRS and YFSETQ. J gave up 2 bases and V 3 bases, and 5 bases lay outside the gene matches. In DNA, the CDR3 is TGCGCCAGCAGCTCCTTGACAGGGGGCGCCTACAATGAGCAGTTCTTC. Translating gives CASSSLTGGAYNEQFF. The complete variable domain, with remaining parts taken from reference TRBV5-1 and TRBJ2-1, reads KAGVTQTPRYLIKTRGQQVTLSCSPISGHRSVSWYQQTPGQGLQFLFEYFSETQRNKGNFPGRFSGRQFSNSRSEMNVSTLELGDSALYLCASSSLTGGAYNEQFFGPGTRLTVL.

This clone turned up a few times. V usage is TRBV7-2 and J usage is TRBJ2-2, with D unclear. CDR1 SGHTA and CDR2 FQGNSA come from the germline V gene. The CDR3 runs to 12 residues. Between the trimmed V and J ends, which lost 0 bases and 12 bases, there was a span of 8 bases. DNA of the CDR3: TGTGCCAGCAGCTTAGCTCTGGGGAAGCTGTTTTTT. It encodes CASSLALGKLFF. The entire variable domain, with the rest obtained from reference TRBV7-2 and TRBJ2-2, is as follows: GAGVSQSPSNKVTEKGKDVELRCDPISGHTALYWYRQSLGQGLEFLIYFQGNSAPDKSGLPSDRFSAERTGGSVSTLTIQRTQQEDSAVYLCASSLALGKLFFGEGSRLTVL.

The chain is built from TRBV27 and TRBJ1-5, with D uncertain. Germline V gene data show CDR1 as MNHEY and CDR2 as SMNVEV (reference sequence). The V and J ends lost 6 bases and 6 bases respectively, with 9 bases between them. The CDR3 loop spans 12 amino acids. Here the CDR3 reads CASSPPGQPQHF. CDR3 nucleotides: TGTGCCAGCAGCCCTCCGGGTCAGCCCCAGCATTTT.

The rearrangement uses TRBV7-6 and TRBJ2-7; D call uncertain. V gave up 5 bases and J gave up 2 bases, with 7 bases separating them. The germline CDR1 and CDR2 sequences are SGHVS and FNYEAQ. The CDR3 contains 12 residues. The CDR3 is CASSQVPYEQYF. Written as DNA, the CDR3 is TGTGCCAGCAGCCAGGTTCCCTACGAGCAGTACTTC.

The sample holds a few counts of this clone. The chain is built from TRBV5-1 and TRBJ1-2, with a weak D call TRBD1 (6 bases). CDR3 length: 13 amino acids. The V gene lost 4 bases and the J gene lost 6 bases, with 13 bases spanning the gap. In germline, CDR1 is SGHRS, CDR2 YFSETQ. This CDR3 is CASSTDRPHGYTF. In DNA, the CDR3 is TGCGCCAGCAGCACGGACAGACCCCATGGCTACACCTTC.

V usage is TRBV27 and J usage is TRBJ2-7; 7 nucleotides line up with TRBD1. The CDR3 covers 14 residues. V was clipped by 5 bases and J by 9 bases; unmatched bases: 13. From germline, CDR1 is MNHEY and CDR2 SMNVEV (reference sequence). The CDR3 DNA sequence: TGTGCCAGCAGTCCGACAGGGACCGCCCTAGGGCAGTACTTC. It is translated as CASSPTGTALGQYF.

This clone was counted between two and nine times. This rearrangement joins TRBV5-4 to TRBJ1-2; D uncertain. Germline CDR1 and CDR2: SGHNT and YYREEE (reference sequence). V was cut by 2 bases and J by 0 bases, with 8 bases left in between. The CDR3 loop spans 14 amino acids. Here the CDR3 DNA reads TGTGCCAGCAGCTTACGCCAAGCTAACTATGGCTACACCTTC. Its translation is CASSLRQANYGYTF.

This clone occurred a few times. This chain uses TRBV28 with TRBJ2-7, with D possibly TRBD2 on 5 matching bases. The CDR3 consists of 13 residues. Germline loops: CDR1 MDHEN, CDR2 SYDVKM. V lost 6 bases and J lost 6, with 15 bases in between. The CDR3 sequence is CASRSVEGSEQYF. For the CDR3, the DNA is TGTGCCAGCAGGAGCGTCGAGGGAAGCGAGCAGTACTTC. The entire variable domain, with the rest obtained from reference TRBV28 and TRBJ2-7, is as follows: DVKVTQSSRYLVKRTGEKVFLECVQDMDHENMFWYRQDPGLGLRLIYFSYDVKMKEKGDIPEGYSVSREKKERFSLILESASTNQTSMYLCASRSVEGSEQYFGPGTRLTVT.

This clone was counted between two and nine times. The rearrangement uses TRBV9 and TRBJ1-5; D call uncertain. Trimming removed 1 base from V and 6 bases from J, with 8 bases in between. This CDR3 region has 13 residues. Germline V gene lookup returns CDR1 SGDLS and CDR2 YYNGEE. The CDR3 region is CASSVSPGQPQHF. Here the CDR3 DNA reads TGTGCCAGCAGCGTATCCCCGGGTCAGCCCCAGCATTTT.

This chain connects TRBV9 to TRBJ1-2, with no clear D. Germline V gene data show CDR1 as SGDLS and CDR2 as YYNGEE. This CDR3 has 15 amino acids. V dropped 3 bases and J dropped 4 bases, with 16 bases sitting between them. CDR3 sequence: CASSDGPGISYGYTF. CDR3 DNA: TGTGCCAGCAGCGACGGGCCCGGCATTTCCTATGGCTACACCTTC.

The V and J genes are TRBV5-1 and TRBJ2-7, with D possibly matching TRBD1 (6 bases). CDR1 is SGHRS and CDR2 is YFSETQ in the germline V gene. The CDR3 has 13 residues. The V end was cut by 2 bases, the J end by 3 bases, with 9 bases between. This CDR3 reads CASSFDRSYEQYF. The CDR3 coding sequence is TGCGCCAGCAGCTTCGACAGGAGCTACGAGCAGTACTTC.

Only a few counts were recorded for this clone. This chain joins TRBV7-8 and TRBJ2-7; perhaps TRBD2 as D (5 bases). V lost 8 bases, J lost 7 bases, and 18 bases lay in between. Germline-derived CDR1 and CDR2 are SGHVS and FQNEAQ. The CDR3 covers 13 residues. This CDR3 reads CASVAQGSDEQYF. DNA of the CDR3: TGTGCCAGCGTTGCTCAAGGGAGTGATGAGCAGTACTTC. Filled out from reference TRBV7-8 and TRBJ2-7, the complete variable domain reads GAGVSQSPRYKVAKRGQDVALRCDPISGHVSLFWYQQALGQGPEFLTYFQNEAQLDKSGLPSDRFFAERPEGSVSTLKIQRTQQEDSAVYLCASVAQGSDEQYFGPGTRLTVT.

The chain carries TRBV5-1 and TRBJ1-5, with 8 bases matching TRBD1. V gave up 0 bases and J gave up 5 bases; unmatched junction bases: 4. This CDR3 comprises 15 residues. Germline V CDR1 and CDR2: SGHRS, YFSETQ. The CDR3 DNA reads as TGCGCCAGCAGCTTGGGACAGGGGAGCTATCAGCCCCAGCATTTT. Encoded protein: CASSLGQGSYQPQHF.

This rearrangement joins TRBV27 to TRBJ2-5, with 7 bases aligning to TRBD2. The junction had 7 bases not matched to a gene; V was cut back by 8 bases and J by 4 bases. The CDR3 is made up of 13 amino acids. CDR1 is MNHEY, CDR2 SMNVEV, per germline (reference sequence). CDR3 region: CASWGGGLETQYF. As DNA, the CDR3 is TGTGCCAGCTGGGGCGGGGGTCTAGAGACCCAGTACTTC.

The chain recombines TRBV6-5 with TRBJ1-5, with D hard to call. V was clipped by 2 bases and J by 4 bases, with 6 bases between them. Germline V gene data show CDR1 as MNHEY and CDR2 as SVGAGI. This CDR3 has 13 residues. Here the CDR3 DNA reads TGTGCCAGCAGTTACGAGCTTAATCAGCCCCAGCATTTT. It codes for CASSYELNQPQHF.

The chain recombines TRBV28 with TRBJ1-1; 7 positions match TRBD1. The CDR3 contains 13 residues. Germline values: CDR1 MDHEN, CDR2 SYDVKM. V dropped 6 bases and J dropped 7; count of bases not matched to a gene: 8. The CDR3 here is CASSWTGGHEAFF. The CDR3 coding sequence is TGTGCCAGCAGCTGGACAGGTGGGCATGAAGCTTTCTTT.

This clone was found a few times. The J gene is TRBJ1-1, the V gene TRBV7-2; D gene unclear. V dropped 5 bases and J dropped 0 bases, with 7 bases sitting between them. The CDR3 runs 13 residues. Germline values: CDR1 SGHTA, CDR2 FQGNSA. The CDR3 bases are TGTGCCAGCAGCGCGCGAATGAACACTGAAGCTTTCTTT. This codes for CASSARMNTEAFF.

The genes are TRBV11-2 and TRBJ2-1; weak D call: TRBD2 (6 bases). Per the germline V gene, CDR1 is SGHAT and CDR2 is FQNNGV. Trimming left V 5 bases short and J 3 bases short, with 17 bases between. This CDR3 is 16 amino acids long. The CDR3 is CASSPSLAPSYNEQFF. The CDR3, as DNA: TGTGCCAGCAGCCCCTCCCTAGCGCCGAGCTACAATGAGCAGTTCTTC.

This chain connects TRBV19 to TRBJ2-7; weak D call: TRBD1 (5 bases). The CDR3 extends over 13 amino acids. V lost 1 base to trimming and J lost 7 bases, with 11 bases between them. Germline values: CDR1 LNHDA, CDR2 SQIVND (reference sequence). CDR3: CASSIGGSSEQYF. The CDR3 coding sequence is TGTGCCAGTAGTATAGGGGGCAGCAGTGAGCAGTACTTC.